Given below is one TCR beta chain in context. Its target is not known. This entry is derived from a study of cytomegalovirus exposure and HLA in healthy donors. Study-level points and caveats: Under 20,000 TCR beta sequences were associated with HLA alleles at 0.05 false discovery rate in a later analysis. The listing of 150 to 200 TCR beta chains classed them as cytomegalovirus-associated. The classifier reportedly diagnosed cytomegalovirus status with high specificity and sensitivity. In a later analysis, common viral pathogens appeared linked to several of the most significant clusters.

The PCR employed 60 Vbeta primers together with 13 Jbeta primers. TCRdb's copy holds only in-frame clones and misses some; the assay was immunoSEQ multiplex PCR. The sample holds some 190,000 clones; about 88% are singletons and the top ten take approximately 1.7%. V was shortened by 0 bases and J by 1 base, with 4 bases between the two germline ends. There are 13 residues in the CDR3. Germline CDR1 reads MNHEY; CDR2 reads SMNVEV (reference sequence). This clonotype was sampled from a woman younger than 35 in good health and CMV-seronegative. This rearrangement joins TRBV27 to TRBJ2-7; D unclear. Sequenced material: PBMCs. This CDR3 reads CASSLSESYEQYF. The CDR3 DNA sequence: TGTGCCAGCAGTTTATCTGAGTCCTACGAGCAGTACTTC.